What follows describes a single T cell receptor beta chain. The antigen remains undetermined. Germline V CDR1 and CDR2: LNHDA, SQIVND (reference sequence). The V segment lost 5 bases and the J segment 7 bases; nucleotides outside the gene matches: 3. The CDR3 runs 14 residues. Clones were read by immunoSEQ multiplex PCR, and TCRdb kept only the in-frame ones, dropping some. The sample has 80,000 or so clones; around 90% are singletons. The sample belongs to a study of T cell responses to AZD1222 COVID-19 vaccine. Study-wide findings and caveats: Seropositive status at baseline applied to only a handful of AZD1222 recipients. Nearly half of the spike-specific TCRs reportedly recognize variant regions that carry no mutations. Every sample of the repertoires postdated the peak T cell response. Clonal diversity may have been underestimated, and the donors were mostly white British, with more females than males.

The sequence was collected from an adult in good health. The specimen comprised peripheral blood, sampled on day 0 of AZD1222 vaccination. The gene calls are TRBV19 and TRBJ2-1; 12 nucleotides agree with TRBD2. CDR3 DNA: TGTGCCAGTAGTGGGACTAGCGGGTTTAATGAGCAGTTCTTC. This gives the protein CASSGTSGFNEQFF.